The present T cell receptor (beta chain) was sequenced within a study of shared clonotypes between healthy human individuals. General study points: Though the depth was large, rarefaction showed that sorted-subset sequencing was incomplete. Read depth was anticipated to influence clonotype sharing among donors. Across a handful of donors, naive CD4 shared 5% to 5.5%, naive CD8 around 4%, memory CD4 roughly 2.4%, memory CD8 about 0.38%.

The naive CD8 subset, CD45RO-negative cells positively selected for CCR7, excluded terminally differentiated effector memory CD45RA+ cells. A note on this clone: What it binds is unknown.

This CDR3 is 15 amino acids long. Germline V gives CDR1 SEHNR, CDR2 FQNEAQ (reference sequence). Trimming took 5 bases from V and 3 from J, leaving 13 bases between them. Genomic DNA belonging to each subset was distributed in equal measure over several immunoSEQ plates. Assay used: immunoSEQ multiplex PCR; TCRdb lists only in-frame clones, some missing. The sample carries roughly 850,000 clones, 96% recorded once. The origin of this receptor is a young man in good health. Sample: naive CD8+ T cells sorted from blood. The J gene is TRBJ1-4, the V gene TRBV7-9; D uncertain. The CDR3 region is CASSHSEHSNEKLFF. DNA for the CDR3: TGTGCCAGCAGCCACTCGGAGCACTCTAATGAAAAACTGTTTTTT.